These 8 T cell receptor beta chains came from one sample sequenced in a study of siplizumab effects on memory and regulatory T cells. Sequencing used immunoSEQ multiplex PCR; TCRdb keeps in-frame clones, though not all of them. The repertoire has some 96,000 clones, about 91% of them found once; the top ten carry 0.14% to 0.15%. Sequenced material: CD4+ T cells sorted from blood. The receptors come from a human donor in good health.

The V gene is TRBV18, the J gene TRBJ2-5; D ambiguous. Per germline, CDR1 KGHSH and CDR2 LQKENI. V dropped 0 bases and J dropped 2 bases, with 1 base sitting between them. CDR3 length: 12 amino acids. DNA of the CDR3: TGTGCCAGCTCACCACCGCAAGAGACCCAGTACTTC. It translates to CASSPPQETQYF.

This chain connects TRBV19 to TRBJ1-2; D not resolved. V was shortened by 7 bases and J by 6 bases, with 21 bases between the two germline ends. The length of the CDR3 is 15 residues. CDR1 and CDR2 (germline): LNHDA, SQIVND (reference sequence). The CDR3 DNA reads TGTGCCAGTACGAACCTACCACCGGGCCCCGATGGCTACACCTTC. Translation: CASTNLPPGPDGYTF.

V and J are TRBV4-3 and TRBJ1-6; 8 bases agree with TRBD1. Per germline, CDR1 LGHNA and CDR2 YSLEER. This CDR3 comprises 15 residues. With 0 bases clipped from V and 7 bases from J, the junction kept 2 bases outside the gene matches. CDR3 DNA: TGCGCCAGCAGCCAAGATTGGGACAGGAATTCACCCCTCCACTTT. It translates to CASSQDWDRNSPLHF.

V and J are TRBV7-3 and TRBJ2-3; 13 positions match TRBD2. J lost 0 bases, V lost 4 bases, and 4 bases had no gene match. The length of the CDR3 is 17 residues. CDR1 and CDR2 from the germline V gene are SGHTA and FQGTGA. CDR3 sequence reads: CASSWTSGGGSTDTQYF. CDR3 nucleotides: TGTGCCAGCAGCTGGACTAGCGGGGGTGGGAGCACAGATACGCAGTATTTT. Filled out from reference TRBV7-3 and TRBJ2-3, the complete variable domain reads GAGVSQTPSNKVTEKGKYVELRCDPISGHTALYWYRQSLGQGPEFLIYFQGTGAADDSGLPNDRFFAVRPEGSVSTLKIQRTERGDSAVYLCASSWTSGGGSTDTQYFGPGTRLTVL.

The chain joins TRBV6-6 to TRBJ1-1, with D tentatively TRBD1 (6 bases). CDR1 and CDR2 from the germline V gene are MNHNY and SVGAGI (reference sequence). The CDR3 sequence is 15 residues long. Trimming took off 2 bases at V and 3 bases at J, with 13 bases between the two ends. For the CDR3, the DNA is TGTGCCAGCAGTTACCCCGGGAGGGGGGACACTGAAGCTTTCTTT. Its protein is CASSYPGRGDTEAFF.

This clone appeared once. V usage is TRBV18 and J usage is TRBJ2-1; TRBD2 matches 10 bases. Germline assignment: CDR1 KGHSH and CDR2 LQKENI. The trim removed 7 bases at V and 14 bases at J, leaving 2 bases unmatched. The CDR3 runs 10 residues. Written as DNA, the CDR3 is TGTGCCAGCTATAGCGGGAGGAAGTTCTTC. It codes for CASYSGRKFF.

J is TRBJ2-1 and V is TRBV6-1; D call uncertain. CDR1 MNHNS and CDR2 SASEGT come from the germline V gene. V dropped 2 bases and J dropped 7 bases, with 12 bases sitting between them. The CDR3 is 14 residues long. The CDR3 spells CASSERSHKNEQFF. The CDR3, as DNA: TGTGCCAGCAGTGAAAGGAGCCACAAGAATGAGCAGTTCTTC.

The CDR3 loop reads CASGPLVGARNTIYF. The CDR3 DNA follows: TGTGCTAGTGGCCCCTTAGTTGGGGCTAGGAACACCATATATTTT. The chain combines TRBV12-5 with TRBJ1-3; D might be TRBD1 (5 bases). Trimming took off 6 bases at V and 7 bases at J, with 19 bases between the two ends. This CDR3 has 15 amino acids. CDR1 LGHNT and CDR2 FRNRAP come from the germline V gene.